This TCR beta chain was obtained from a study of CD8+ T cells in alopecia areata. Concerning this clone: Its antigen remains unknown.

Germline V gene data show CDR1 as GTSNPN and CDR2 as SVGIG (reference sequence). The V end was cut by 5 bases, the J end by 7 bases, with 11 bases between. The CDR3 is 12 amino acids. RNA was extracted and reverse transcribed into cDNA as the sequencing template. Libraries were prepared by immunoSEQ multiplex PCR; TCRdb keeps only in-frame clonotypes and omits some of them. The profile shows under 150,000 clones, approximately 60% of them singletons. Treatment: oral pan-JAK inhibitor, 5-10 mg twice daily. Study-wide results and caveats: Having one nonresponder leaves uncertain how baseline CD8+ expansion relates to response.

The sequence came from a human donor with alopecia areata. The source was CD4+ T cells sorted from blood, collected at week 4, from a patient treated with tofacitinib. The chain carries TRBV30 and TRBJ2-2; D gene ambiguous. CDR3 sequence: CAWHGVVGELFF. DNA of the CDR3: TGTGCCTGGCACGGTGTAGTCGGGGAGCTGTTTTTT.